The 2 T cell receptor beta chains given below trace back to one sample, sequenced in a study of T cell changes during pregnancy in multiple sclerosis. Profiled with immunoSEQ multiplex PCR; TCRdb holds only in-frame clones, not every one. The data contain tens of thousands of clones, around 90% of them singletons. Material: CD4+ T cells from peripheral blood mononuclear cells, obtained in the second trimester of pregnancy. These receptors all come from a female donor with multiple sclerosis, enrolled in a pregnancy study.

The count of this clone is one. This chain connects TRBV5-4 to TRBJ2-6; 9 bases are a match to TRBD1. Germline V lookup: CDR1 SGHNT, CDR2 YYREEE (reference sequence). The V and J ends lost 8 bases and 1 base, in that order; junction bases with no gene match: 10. The CDR3 extends over 17 amino acids. The CDR3 DNA reads TGTGCCAGTAGCCGGGACAGGGTTGGGTCTGGGGCCAACGTCCTGACTTTC. Encoded protein: CASSRDRVGSGANVLTF.

The CDR3 spells CASSSQGGYNSPLHF. The CDR3 DNA follows: TGTGCCAGCAGTTCCCAGGGTGGCTATAATTCACCCCTCCACTTT. The chain combines TRBV6-5 with TRBJ1-6; D may be TRBD1 (5 bases). Germline V gene data show CDR1 as MNHEY and CDR2 as SVGAGI. The V end lost 4 bases, the J end lost 3 bases, and 10 bases lay between the germline ends. This CDR3 is built from 15 residues.